This TCR beta chain derives from a study of blood T cell repertoires in COVID-19. About the study: Both acute and convalescent COVID-19 samples were obtained from the United States, Italy and Spain. Sample material is recorded as cDNA or gDNA derived from T cells, B-cell-depleted T cells, or PBMCs.

Authors' analysis steps: By means of reference gene primer amplification, nucleated cell counts were estimated. Here immunoSEQ multiplex PCR was the method, and the copy in TCRdb shows in-frame clones only, minus some. That table gives V, J and clone size, and the DNA gave D and trimming. The data contain about 250,000 clones, around 88% of them singletons. The CDR3 consists of 14 residues. V dropped 4 bases and J dropped 0; count of bases not matched to a gene: 3. Germline V gene sequence: CDR1 SGHRS, CDR2 YFSETQ. The sequenced sample was peripheral blood. The sequence was collected from a man older than 75 with acute or convalescent COVID-19. The V call is TRBV5-1, the J call TRBJ2-7; 8 bases match TRBD1. The CDR3 here is CASSPGQVSYEQYF. In DNA form, the CDR3 reads TGCGCCAGCAGCCCGGGACAGGTCTCCTACGAGCAGTACTTC.